These T cell receptor beta chains were read from a single sample in a study of vaccination effects on CD4 cells after COVID-19. The table came from immunoSEQ multiplex PCR; TCRdb's copy has only in-frame clones and leaves some out. The sample consists of more than 45,000 clones, more than 75% of them appearing once. Antigen specificity for these receptors is unknown. Sequenced material: CD4+ T cells from PBMCs cultured with HIV peptides, taken before COVID-19 vaccination. The source is a human donor who had a prior SARS-CoV-2 infection. The CDR3 runs from the conserved cysteine through the conserved F or W. The D gene is left open where the match is weak.

14,TRBD2,TRBV27,CASIRTGGRYEQYF
14,-,TRBV5-5,CASTHPGVNTEAFF
16,-,TRBV5-1,CASSFQFQRSTGELFF
14,-,TRBV5-1,CASSPGPKEETQYF
15,-,TRBV6-1,CASSEAGLDSATQYF
13,-,TRBV5-1,CASSEVGGETQYF
13,-,TRBV7-3,CASSLSWDYGYTF
16,-,TRBV19,CASTEGRAPTGDTQYF
16,-,TRBV5-1,CASSLVGQRFGNTIYF
16,TRBD1,TRBV7-2,CASSPSTGYSGNTIYF
16,-,TRBV7-2,CASSLGQTGSNEKLFF
14,TRBD1,TRBV7-9,CASSSYLTGPEQYF
14,-,TRBV6-5,CATGRGSLNSPLHF